The rows below give T cell receptor beta chains drawn from one sample of a study of blood T cell repertoires in COVID-19. Measured with immunoSEQ multiplex PCR; TCRdb has only the in-frame clones, and not every one. The top ten hold about 2.7% of the sample, which has around 340,000 clones, 80% to 90% seen once. The sample comprised peripheral blood. These receptors all come from a young man with active or convalescent COVID-19. The conserved cysteine and the conserved F or W are not part of the CDR3 here.

v_gene	j_gene	CDR3aa
TRBV28	TRBJ2-7	ASRENRGPYEQY
TRBV7-2	TRBJ2-3	ASSLGSGGWYTQY
TRBV7-8	TRBJ1-2	ASSLASGTEAHGYT
TRBV9	TRBJ1-1	ASSVDRADTEAF
TRBV24-1	TRBJ2-5	ATSDLGTKETQY
TRBV7-8	TRBJ1-5	ASSQGPVQPQH
TRBV4-1	TRBJ2-2	ASSPEGRGTGELF
TRBV19	TRBJ2-5	ASSMVAGGLETQY
TRBV19	TRBJ1-1	ASSPRQGYTEAF
TRBV15	TRBJ2-7	ATSRARRREYEQY
TRBV3-1/TRBV3-2	TRBJ1-3	ASSSGVSGNTIY
TRBV19	TRBJ1-4	ASTPRSTNEKLF
TRBV5-8	TRBJ2-3	ASSDRLRSTDTQY
TRBV20-1	TRBJ2-7	SASTGGPY
TRBV28	TRBJ2-5	ASSFLGLQETQY
TRBV27	TRBJ2-7	ASGRGDYEQY
TRBV7-3	TRBJ2-3	ASSLLRGGTDTQY
TRBV3-1/TRBV3-2	TRBJ2-7	ASSQDITYEQY
TRBV7-9	TRBJ2-5	ASSPGTSGGSETQY
TRBV7-8	TRBJ2-1	ASTLGPSANEQF